This TCR beta chain is drawn from a study of shared clonotypes between healthy human individuals (dated by TCRdb to 2020 to 2022). Looking at the study overall: Three men and a couple of women, aged 18 to 49 years, made up the cohort. For each donor, CD4 naive and CD4 memory were each given three plates, CD8 naive was given two plates, and CD8 memory was given one plate. To estimate repertoire size and how much clonotype sharing occurs between individuals, the study deeply sequenced the blood TCR repertoires of five or six healthy adults. To increase sequencing depth and limit assay-specific biases, different laboratories used diverse techniques to prepare libraries and sequence TCR repertoires. Between about 0.8 and 8.9 billion PBMCs per donor were obtained by leukapheresis.

In regard to this clone: Its binding antigen is unknown. Base qualities are not recorded, but no much larger clone differs from it by a single base.

The paper as a whole reports these results and caveats: The small number of donors limited the genetic and exposure-history diversity represented. Based on pairwise subsampling, the degree of clonotype sharing among donors was expected to be affected by sequencing depth. Larger estimated clonotype richness was generally found for naive subsets than for memory subsets. Only blood was sampled, and tissue TCR repertoires likely differ from those in blood. Even with the large sequencing depth, rarefaction of the sorted-subset datasets indicated that sequencing was incomplete. When a handful of donors were compared, the shared fraction of clonotypes was approximately 5% for naive CD4, approximately 3.5% for naive CD8, 2.3% for memory CD4, and less than 0.45% for memory CD8. Compared with non-shared clonotypes, clonotypes shared by all four sorted-subset donors had higher generation probabilities.

CDR1 and CDR2 were assigned from the germline V gene as MNHNS and SASEGT. Measured from the cysteine to the phenylalanine, the CDR3 is 13 residues long. Only the CDR3 part of the read is kept: 39 bases, read in frame from the first base. V is shortened by 6 bases, J by 0 bases, and the region joining them spans 9 bases. Using the deep immunoSEQ assay, TCR CDR3 regions were amplified from genomic DNA by multiplex PCR. Extracted genomic DNA from each cell subset was distributed evenly across all wells of several immunoSEQ 96-well plates, and each plate was treated as a replicate. For sorted subsets, 150 to 200 ng genomic DNA, equal to 30,000 to 35,000 T cell genomes, was loaded into each replicate PCR. Purified libraries were quantified with a Qubit 3.0 fluorometer, sized on a Bioanalyzer 2100, and re-quantified with the KAPA Library Quantification kit. Each immunoSEQ 96-well plate was sequenced on its own single-read 150-cycle Illumina NextSeq 550 flow cell. As for the authors' bioinformatics: Because the immunoSEQ output included only junctional sequences and no quality scores, the filtering could not be the same as the filtering used for full-length reads. To assign V/J genes and CDR3, sequences were annotated against IMGT germline references using PyIR, a Python wrapper for IgBLAST v1.9. Any read was removed if the V/J assignment was weak (E-value above 1e-6), the CDR3 was missing, or the read contained stop codons, out-of-frame junctions, or ambiguous translated residues. A V3J clonotype was defined by an identical inferred V gene, J gene, and CDR3 amino acid sequence. The percentage overlap between two repertoires was calculated by dividing the number of shared unique clonotypes by the size of the smaller repertoire. Repertoire richness was assessed with RTK rarefaction, the Chao1 estimator, and Recon v2.1 estimates of unobserved clonotypes. Generation probabilities were computed with OLGA for all TCRbeta clonotypes obtained by the gDNA method from several donors. TCRdb carries this immuneACCESS record with in-frame sequences only. Its versions omit some clonotypes, under half of them owing to an unresolved V gene in the studies checked, with the rest unexplained. Clonal size and the V and J genes are those of that table, whereas D and trimming came from the DNA. The sample table holds millions of clones, of which around nine tenths were seen once. Of the sample, roughly 0.13% is held by the ten largest clones.

Healthy HIV-negative adults with no recently reported acute infections or vaccinations were included as donors. Only Caucasian adults living in Nashville, Tennessee, USA were represented among the donors. CD4+ T cells were enriched by magnetic negative selection; naive cells were then positively selected on CD45RA, and the negative fraction formed the memory subset. After blood collection by leukapheresis, PBMCs were isolated using Ficoll-Histopaque density gradient centrifugation and then cryopreserved in the vapor phase of liquid nitrogen. Analytical flow cytometry was used to check the purity and quantity of each magnetically sorted T cell population. Genomic DNA was isolated from each sorted fraction and quantified by UV absorbance on a Nanodrop 2000c.

Material for sequencing was naive CD4+ T cells sorted from blood. This specimen's cell subset or site label, per the study, means: CD45RA+ positively selected. This chain joins TRBV6-1 to TRBJ2-7; matching of 5 bases hints at TRBD1 as the D gene. This TCR was recovered from a man in his late teens or twenties in good health. The CDR3 protein: CASRAGISYEQYF. In nucleotides, the sequence is TGTGCCAGCAGAGCAGGGATCTCCTACGAGCAGTACTTC.